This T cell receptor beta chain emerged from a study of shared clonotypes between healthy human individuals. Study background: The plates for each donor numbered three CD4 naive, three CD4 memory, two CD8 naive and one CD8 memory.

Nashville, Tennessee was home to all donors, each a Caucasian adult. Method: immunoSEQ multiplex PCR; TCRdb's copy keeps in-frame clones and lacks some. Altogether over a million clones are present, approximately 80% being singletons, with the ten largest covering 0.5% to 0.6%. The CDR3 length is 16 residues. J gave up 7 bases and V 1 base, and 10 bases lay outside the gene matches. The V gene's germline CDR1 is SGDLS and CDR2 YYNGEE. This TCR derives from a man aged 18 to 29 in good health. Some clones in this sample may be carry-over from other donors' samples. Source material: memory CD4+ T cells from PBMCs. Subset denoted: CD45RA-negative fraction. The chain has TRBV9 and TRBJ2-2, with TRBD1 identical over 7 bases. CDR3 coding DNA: TGTGCCAGCAGCGTAACTCCGACAGGGCTTGGCGGGGAGCTGTTTTTT. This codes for CASSVTPTGLGGELFF.